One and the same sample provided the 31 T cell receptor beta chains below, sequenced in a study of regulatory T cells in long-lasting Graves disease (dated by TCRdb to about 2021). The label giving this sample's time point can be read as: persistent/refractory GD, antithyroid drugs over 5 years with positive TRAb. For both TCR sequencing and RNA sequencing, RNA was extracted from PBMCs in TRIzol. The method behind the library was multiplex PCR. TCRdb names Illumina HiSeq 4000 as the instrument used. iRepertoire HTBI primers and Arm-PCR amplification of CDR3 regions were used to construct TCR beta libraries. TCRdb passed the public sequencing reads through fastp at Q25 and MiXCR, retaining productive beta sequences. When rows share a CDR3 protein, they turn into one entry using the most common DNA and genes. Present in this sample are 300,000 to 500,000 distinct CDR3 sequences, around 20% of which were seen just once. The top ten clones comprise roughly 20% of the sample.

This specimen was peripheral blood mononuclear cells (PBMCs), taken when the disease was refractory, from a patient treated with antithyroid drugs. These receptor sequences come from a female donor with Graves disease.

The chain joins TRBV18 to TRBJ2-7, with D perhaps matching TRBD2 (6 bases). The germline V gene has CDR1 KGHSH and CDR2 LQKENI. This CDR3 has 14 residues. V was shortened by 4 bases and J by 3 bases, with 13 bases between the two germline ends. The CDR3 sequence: CASSLTDGGYEQYF. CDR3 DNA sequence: TGTGCCAGCTCACTTACAGACGGGGGCTACGAGCAGTACTTC. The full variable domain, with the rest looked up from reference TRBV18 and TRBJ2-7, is NAGVMQNPRHLVRRRGQEARLRCSPMKGHSHVYWYRQLPEEGLKFMVYLQKENIIDESGMPKERFSAEFPKEGPSILRIQQVVRGDSAAYFCASSLTDGGYEQYFGPGTRLTVT.

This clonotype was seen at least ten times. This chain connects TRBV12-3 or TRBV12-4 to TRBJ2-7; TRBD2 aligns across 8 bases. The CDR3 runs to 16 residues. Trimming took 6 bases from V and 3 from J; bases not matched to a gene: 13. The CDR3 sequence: CASSGRLAGANYEQYF. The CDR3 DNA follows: TGTGCCAGCAGCGGGAGGCTAGCGGGCGCGAACTACGAGCAGTACTTC.

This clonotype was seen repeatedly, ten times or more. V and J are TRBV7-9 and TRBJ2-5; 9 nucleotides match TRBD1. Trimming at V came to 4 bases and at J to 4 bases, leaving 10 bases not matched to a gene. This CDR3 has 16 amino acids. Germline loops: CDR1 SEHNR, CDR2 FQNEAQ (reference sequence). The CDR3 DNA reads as TGTGCCAGCAGCTCCTTAGCACAGGGGGCTCGAGAGACCCAGTACTTC. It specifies CASSSLAQGARETQYF.

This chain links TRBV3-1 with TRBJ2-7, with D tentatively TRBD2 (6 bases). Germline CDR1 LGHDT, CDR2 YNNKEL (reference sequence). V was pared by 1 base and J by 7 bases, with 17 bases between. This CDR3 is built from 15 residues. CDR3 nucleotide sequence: TGTGCCAGCAGCCAAGCGTTCGGGCTGGGAGGAGAGCAGTACTTC. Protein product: CASSQAFGLGGEQYF.

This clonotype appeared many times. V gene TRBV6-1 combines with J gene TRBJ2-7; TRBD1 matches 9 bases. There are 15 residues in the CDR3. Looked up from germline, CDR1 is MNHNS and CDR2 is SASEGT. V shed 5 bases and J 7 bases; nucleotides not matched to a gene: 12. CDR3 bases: TGTGCCAGCAGTCCGCGGGGGACAGGGTCGGAAGAGCAGTACTTC. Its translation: CASSPRGTGSEEQYF.

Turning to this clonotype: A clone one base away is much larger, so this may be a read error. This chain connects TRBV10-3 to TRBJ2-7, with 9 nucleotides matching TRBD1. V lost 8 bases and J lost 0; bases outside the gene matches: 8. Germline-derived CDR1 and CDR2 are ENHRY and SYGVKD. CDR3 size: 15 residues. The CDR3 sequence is CAIGGTQGASYEQYF. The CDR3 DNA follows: TGTGCCATCGGTGGAACACAGGGGGCCTCCTACGAGCAGTACTTC.

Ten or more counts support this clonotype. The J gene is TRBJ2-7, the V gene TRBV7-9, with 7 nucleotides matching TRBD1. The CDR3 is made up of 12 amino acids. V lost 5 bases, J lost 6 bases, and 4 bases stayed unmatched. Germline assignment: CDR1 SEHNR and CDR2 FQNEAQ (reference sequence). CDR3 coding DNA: TGTGCCAGCAGCAAGACAGGGTTCGAGCAGTACTTC. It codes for CASSKTGFEQYF.

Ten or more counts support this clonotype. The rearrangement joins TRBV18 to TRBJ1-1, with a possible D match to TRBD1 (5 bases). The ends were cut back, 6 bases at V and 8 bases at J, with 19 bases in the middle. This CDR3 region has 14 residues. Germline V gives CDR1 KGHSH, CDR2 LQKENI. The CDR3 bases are TGTGCCAGCTCGCCGACAGCCGTGACTGAGGAAGCTTTCTTT. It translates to CASSPTAVTEEAFF.

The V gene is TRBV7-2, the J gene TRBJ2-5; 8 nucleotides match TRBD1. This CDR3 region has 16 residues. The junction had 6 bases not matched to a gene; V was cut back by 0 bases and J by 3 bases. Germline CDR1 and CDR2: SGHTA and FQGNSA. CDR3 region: CASSLARDRGKETQYF. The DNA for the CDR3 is TGTGCCAGCAGCTTAGCACGTGACAGGGGTAAAGAGACCCAGTACTTC.

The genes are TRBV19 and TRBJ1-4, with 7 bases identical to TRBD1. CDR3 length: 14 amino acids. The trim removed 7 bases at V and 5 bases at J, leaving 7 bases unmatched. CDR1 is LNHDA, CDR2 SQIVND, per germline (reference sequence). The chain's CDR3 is CASTMTGRNEKLFF. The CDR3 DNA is TGTGCCAGTACCATGACAGGGAGAAATGAAAAACTGTTTTTT.

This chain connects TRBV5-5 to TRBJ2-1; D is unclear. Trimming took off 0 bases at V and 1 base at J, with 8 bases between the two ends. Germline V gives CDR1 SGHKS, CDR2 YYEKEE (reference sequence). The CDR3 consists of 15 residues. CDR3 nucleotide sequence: TGTGCCAGCAGCTTGGGCGGCCTATCCTACAATGAGCAGTTCTTC. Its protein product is CASSLGGLSYNEQFF.

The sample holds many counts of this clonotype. CDR3 loop: CASSQVGDGDTGGEKLFF. The CDR3 nucleotides read TGTGCCAGCAGCCAAGTAGGGGACGGGGACACGGGGGGTGAAAAACTGTTTTTT. The chain has TRBV3-1 and TRBJ1-4; TRBD1 is a possible D gene (6 bases). Germline V gene data show CDR1 as LGHDT and CDR2 as YNNKEL (reference sequence). The length of the CDR3 is 18 residues. Trimming cost V 1 base and J 7 bases, with 22 bases left between them. Based on the CDR3 plus reference TRBV3-1 and TRBJ1-4, the full variable domain is DTAVSQTPKYLVTQMGNDKSIKCEQNLGHDTMYWYKQDSKKFLKIMFSYNNKELIINETVPNRFSPKSPDKAHLNLHINSLELGDSAVYFCASSQVGDGDTGGEKLFFGSGTQLSVL.

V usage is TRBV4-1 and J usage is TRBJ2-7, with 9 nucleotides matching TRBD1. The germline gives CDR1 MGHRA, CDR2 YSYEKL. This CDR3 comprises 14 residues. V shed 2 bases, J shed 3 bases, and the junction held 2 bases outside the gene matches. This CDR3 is CASSQTDRGYEQYF. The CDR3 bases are TGCGCCAGCAGCCAAACGGACAGGGGCTACGAGCAGTACTTC.

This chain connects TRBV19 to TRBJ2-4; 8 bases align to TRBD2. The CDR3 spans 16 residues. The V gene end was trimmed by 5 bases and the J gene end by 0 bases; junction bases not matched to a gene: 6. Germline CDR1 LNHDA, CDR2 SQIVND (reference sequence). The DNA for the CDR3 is TGTGCCAGTAGTCCAGGCGGGGGGAGAGCCAAAAACATTCAGTACTTC. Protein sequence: CASSPGGGRAKNIQYF.

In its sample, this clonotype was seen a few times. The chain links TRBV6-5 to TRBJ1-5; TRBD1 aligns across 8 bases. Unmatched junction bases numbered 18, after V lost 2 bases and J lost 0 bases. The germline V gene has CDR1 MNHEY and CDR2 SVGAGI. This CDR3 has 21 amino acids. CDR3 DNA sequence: TGTGCCAGCAGTTACAGAAACCCGGGCAGGGGGCCGGTTTTTAGCAATCAGCCCCAGCATTTT. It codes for CASSYRNPGRGPVFSNQPQHF.

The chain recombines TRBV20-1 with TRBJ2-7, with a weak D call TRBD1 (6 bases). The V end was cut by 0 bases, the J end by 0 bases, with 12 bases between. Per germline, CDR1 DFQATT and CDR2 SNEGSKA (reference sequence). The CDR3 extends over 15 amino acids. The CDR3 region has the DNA TGCAGTGCTAGAGATCTTCTAGGGGGCTCCTACGAGCAGTACTTC. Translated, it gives CSARDLLGGSYEQYF.

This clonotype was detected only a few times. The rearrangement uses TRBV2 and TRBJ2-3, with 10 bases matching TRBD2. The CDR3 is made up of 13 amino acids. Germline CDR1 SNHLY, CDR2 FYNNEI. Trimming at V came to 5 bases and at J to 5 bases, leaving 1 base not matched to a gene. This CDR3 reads CASSRTSGDTQYF. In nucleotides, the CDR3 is TGTGCCAGCAGTCGGACTAGCGGAGATACGCAGTATTTT.

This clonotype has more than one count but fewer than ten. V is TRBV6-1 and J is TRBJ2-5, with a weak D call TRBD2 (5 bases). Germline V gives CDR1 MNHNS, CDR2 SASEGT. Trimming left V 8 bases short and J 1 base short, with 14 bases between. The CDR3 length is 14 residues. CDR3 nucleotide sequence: TGTGCCAGCGGCCAGCGGACCTTCCAAGAGACCCAGTACTTC. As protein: CASGQRTFQETQYF.

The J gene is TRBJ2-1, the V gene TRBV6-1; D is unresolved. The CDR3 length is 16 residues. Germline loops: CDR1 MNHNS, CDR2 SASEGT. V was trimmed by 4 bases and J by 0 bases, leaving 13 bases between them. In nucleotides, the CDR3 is TGTGCCAGCAGTGGAGAGGTGAGAGACTCCTACAATGAGCAGTTCTTC. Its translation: CASSGEVRDSYNEQFF.

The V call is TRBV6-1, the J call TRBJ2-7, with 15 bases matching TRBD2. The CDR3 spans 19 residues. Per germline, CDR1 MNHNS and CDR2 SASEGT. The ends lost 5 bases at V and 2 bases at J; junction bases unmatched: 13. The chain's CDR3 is CASSIPAGLAGGGAYEQYF. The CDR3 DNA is TGTGCCAGCAGTATCCCCGCGGGACTAGCGGGAGGCGGGGCCTACGAGCAGTACTTC.

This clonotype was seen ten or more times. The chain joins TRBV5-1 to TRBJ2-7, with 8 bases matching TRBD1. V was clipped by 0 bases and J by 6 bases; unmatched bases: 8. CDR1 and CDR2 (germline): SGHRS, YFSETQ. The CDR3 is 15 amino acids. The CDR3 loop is CASSLVGQGSGEQYF. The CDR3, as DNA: TGCGCCAGCAGCTTGGTAGGACAGGGTTCTGGCGAGCAGTACTTC.

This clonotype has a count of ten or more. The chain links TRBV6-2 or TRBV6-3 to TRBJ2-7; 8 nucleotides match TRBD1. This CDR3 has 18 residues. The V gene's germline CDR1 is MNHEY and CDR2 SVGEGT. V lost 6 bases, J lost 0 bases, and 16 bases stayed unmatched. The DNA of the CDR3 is TGTGCCAGCAGGAGATATTTTGCAGGGGGCTTCCCCTCCTACGAGCAGTACTTC. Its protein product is CASRRYFAGGFPSYEQYF.

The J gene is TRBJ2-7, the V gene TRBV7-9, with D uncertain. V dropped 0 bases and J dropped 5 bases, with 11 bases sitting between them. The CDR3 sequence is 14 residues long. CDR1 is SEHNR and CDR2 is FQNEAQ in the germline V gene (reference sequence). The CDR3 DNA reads TGTGCCAGCAGCTTAGCCGTTTTAGAGGACGAGCAGTACTTC. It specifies CASSLAVLEDEQYF. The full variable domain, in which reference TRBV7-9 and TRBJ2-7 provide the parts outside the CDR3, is DTGVSQNPRHKITKRGQNVTFRCDPISEHNRLYWYRQTLGQGPEFLTYFQNEAQLEKSRLLSDRFSAERPKGSFSTLEIQRTEQGDSAMYLCASSLAVLEDEQYFGPGTRLTVT.

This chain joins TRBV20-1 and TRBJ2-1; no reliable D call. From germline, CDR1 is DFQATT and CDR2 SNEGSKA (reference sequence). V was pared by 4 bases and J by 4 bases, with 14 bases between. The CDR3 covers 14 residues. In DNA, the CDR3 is TGCAGTGCTAAAGGTCCGGCAGATTACAATGAGCAGTTCTTC. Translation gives CSAKGPADYNEQFF.

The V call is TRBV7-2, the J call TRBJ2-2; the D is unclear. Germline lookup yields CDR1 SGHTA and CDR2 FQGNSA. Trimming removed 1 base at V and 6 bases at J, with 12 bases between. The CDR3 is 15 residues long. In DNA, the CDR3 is TGTGCCAGCAGCTTAGATAGGAGAGCCTCCGGGGAGCTGTTTTTT. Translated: CASSLDRRASGELFF.

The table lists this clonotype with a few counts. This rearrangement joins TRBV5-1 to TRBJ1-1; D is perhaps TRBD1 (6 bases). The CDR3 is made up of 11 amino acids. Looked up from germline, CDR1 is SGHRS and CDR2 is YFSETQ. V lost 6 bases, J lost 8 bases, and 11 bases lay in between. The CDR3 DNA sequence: TGCGCCAGCAAGGAACAGGGAGAAGCTTTCTTT. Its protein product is CASKEQGEAFF. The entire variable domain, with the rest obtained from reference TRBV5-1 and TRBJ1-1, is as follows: KAGVTQTPRYLIKTRGQQVTLSCSPISGHRSVSWYQQTPGQGLQFLFEYFSETQRNKGNFPGRFSGRQFSNSRSEMNVSTLELGDSALYLCASKEQGEAFFGQGTRLTVV.

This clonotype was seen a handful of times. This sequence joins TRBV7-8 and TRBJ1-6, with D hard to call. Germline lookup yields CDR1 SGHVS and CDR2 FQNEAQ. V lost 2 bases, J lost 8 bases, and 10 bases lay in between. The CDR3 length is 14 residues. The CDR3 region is CASSLLLGDSPLHF. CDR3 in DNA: TGTGCCAGCAGCTTACTGCTTGGGGATTCACCCCTCCACTTT.

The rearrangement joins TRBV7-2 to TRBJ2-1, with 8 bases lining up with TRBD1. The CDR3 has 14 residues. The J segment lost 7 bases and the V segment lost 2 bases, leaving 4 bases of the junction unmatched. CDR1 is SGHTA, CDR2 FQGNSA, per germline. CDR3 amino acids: CASSLQGARNEQFF. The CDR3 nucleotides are TGTGCCAGCAGCTTACAGGGGGCAAGGAATGAGCAGTTCTTC.

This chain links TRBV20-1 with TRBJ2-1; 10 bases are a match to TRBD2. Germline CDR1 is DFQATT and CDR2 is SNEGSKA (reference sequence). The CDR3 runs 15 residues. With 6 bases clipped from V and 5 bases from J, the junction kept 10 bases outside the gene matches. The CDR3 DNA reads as TGCAGTGCCAAGAAGGGGACTAGCGAAAACAATGAGCAGTTCTTC. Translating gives CSAKKGTSENNEQFF.

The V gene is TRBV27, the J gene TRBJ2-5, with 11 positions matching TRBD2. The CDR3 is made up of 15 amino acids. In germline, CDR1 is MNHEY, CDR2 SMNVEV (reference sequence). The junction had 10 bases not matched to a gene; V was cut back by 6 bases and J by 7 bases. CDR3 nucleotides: TGTGCCAGCAGCTCCCTGGGGCTAGCGGGAGGGACCCAGTACTTC. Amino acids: CASSSLGLAGGTQYF.

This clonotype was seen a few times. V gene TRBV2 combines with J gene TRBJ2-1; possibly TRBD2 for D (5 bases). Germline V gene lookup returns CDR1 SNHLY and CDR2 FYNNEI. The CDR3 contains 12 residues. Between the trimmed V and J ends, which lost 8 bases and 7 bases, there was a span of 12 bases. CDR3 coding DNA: TGTGCCAGCGGTTCAGGCGGGAATGAGCAGTTCTTC. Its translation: CASGSGGNEQFF.